This T cell receptor (beta chain) was recorded in a study of shared clonotypes between healthy human individuals. Data came from immunoSEQ multiplex PCR; TCRdb stores just in-frame clones and leaves some out. The sample has 2.5 million or so clones; roughly nine tenths are singletons. The CDR3 is 14 amino acids. In germline, CDR1 is SEHNR, CDR2 FQNEAQ (reference sequence). V lost 1 base and J lost 11; bases outside the gene matches: 7. The sample comprised naive CD4+ T cells sorted from blood. The subset was: CD45RA+ positively selected. The J gene is TRBJ2-7, the V gene TRBV7-9, with TRBD1 matching 11 bases. This sequence was found in a man younger than 35 in good health. CDR3 nucleotide sequence: TGTGCCAGCAGCTTAGGAGGACAGGGGGCTTTGGAGTACTTC. Protein product: CASSLGGQGALEYF. Complete variable domain (other parts from reference TRBV7-9 and TRBJ2-7): DTGVSQNPRHKITKRGQNVTFRCDPISEHNRLYWYRQTLGQGPEFLTYFQNEAQLEKSRLLSDRFSAERPKGSFSTLEIQRTEQGDSAMYLCASSLGGQGALEYFGPGTRLTVT.